A selection of T cell receptor beta chains follows, all from one sample in a study of CD8+ T cells in alopecia areata. TCRdb keeps only in-frame clones here, not all; method: immunoSEQ multiplex PCR. The data hold some 190,000 clones, with approximately 61% observed a single time. The specimen comprised CD4+ T cells sorted from blood, sampled at week 24, from a patient treated with tofacitinib. The source of these receptors is a human donor with alopecia areata. CDR3s include the opening cysteine and the closing phenylalanine or tryptophan. The order of the fields is D gene, J gene, clone size, V gene, CDR3 DNA, CDR3 protein. D genes are given only for firm matches. For some rows the clone size is stated as once, few or many, or as a class when expanded; others skip it.

-,TRBJ1-2,-,TRBV13,TGTGCCAGCAGCCTCGGGCTGAGGGATGGCTACACCTTC,CASSLGLRDGYTF
-,TRBJ1-6,-,TRBV30,TGTGCCTGGAGTGCGGGAACAGATTCACCCCTCCACTTT,CAWSAGTDSPLHF
-,TRBJ2-7,few,TRBV29-1,TGCAGCGTTGGGTTGGGGGCGGCCCGGGAAGAGCAGTACTTC,CSVGLGAAREEQYF
TRBD1,TRBJ1-2,-,TRBV30,TGTGCCTGGAGGGGACAGGGGGCTAATGGCTACACCTTC,CAWRGQGANGYTF
-,TRBJ1-6,-,TRBV7-9,TGTGCCAGCAGCTTAGTCAGTCATGATCCCCTCCACTTT,CASSLVSHDPLHF
TRBD1,TRBJ1-2,few,TRBV7-2,TGTGCCAGCAGCCCCCGAGAACTCGGACAGGGAAGAAGCTATGGCTACACCTTC,CASSPRELGQGRSYGYTF
TRBD1,TRBJ2-3,-,TRBV29-1,TGCAGCGTAAAAGACAGGGGGCCAGTAGATACGCAGTATTTT,CSVKDRGPVDTQYF
-,TRBJ1-1,-,TRBV6-1,TGTGCCAGCAACCGGGACAAGAACACTGAAGCTTTCTTT,CASNRDKNTEAFF
-,TRBJ2-6,-,TRBV6-4,TGTGCCAGCAGTCCGACAGACAACTCTGGGGCCAACGTCCTGACTTTC,CASSPTDNSGANVLTF
TRBD1,TRBJ1-1,-,TRBV27,TGTGCCAGCAGTGTGACCGAACCCGGGACAGGGTTTGGGACTGAAGCTTTCTTT,CASSVTEPGTGFGTEAFF
-,TRBJ1-1,-,TRBV5-6,TGTGCCAGCAGCTCGAGCAGGGCCCTAAACACTGAAGCTTTCTTT,CASSSSRALNTEAFF
-,TRBJ2-1,-,TRBV29-1,TGCAGCGTTGGTCTTGATTACAATGAGCAGTTCTTC,CSVGLDYNEQFF
-,TRBJ2-1,-,TRBV6-1,TGTGCCATCAGTGAGGAGGCACCCCTCGGACCTCATGAGCAGTTCTTC,CAISEEAPLGPHEQFF
TRBD2,TRBJ2-5,few,TRBV10-3,TGTGCCACCCGGGGTAGCGGGGCCATGGGAGAGACCCAGTACTTC,CATRGSGAMGETQYF
-,TRBJ2-7,-,TRBV7-6,TGTGCCAGCAGCTTAGGGGGGAATGACGAGCAGTACTTC,CASSLGGNDEQYF
-,TRBJ1-5,-,TRBV6-5,TGTGCCAGCAGTTATGACTGGGCGAATCAGCCCCAGCATTTT,CASSYDWANQPQHF
TRBD1,TRBJ1-5,few,TRBV25-1,TGTGCCAGCAGGGGACAGGGTTTATCTCAGCCCCAGCATTTT,CASRGQGLSQPQHF
TRBD1,TRBJ2-3,once,TRBV9,TGTGCCAGCAGCGTAGCCAGGGGGCTTATCGGAGATACGCAGTATTTT,CASSVARGLIGDTQYF
TRBD1,TRBJ1-2,-,TRBV25-1,TGTGCCAGCGCGGATCGCCGGACAGGGCCTGGCTACACCTTC,CASADRRTGPGYTF
-,TRBJ1-1,-,TRBV30,TGTGCCTGGAGTGTACTGCCGATGAACACTGAAGCTTTCTTT,CAWSVLPMNTEAFF
-,TRBJ1-1,few,TRBV30,TGTGCCTGGAGTAGACGAGGCGGGGGAATTGAAGCTTTCTTT,CAWSRRGGGIEAFF
-,TRBJ1-2,-,TRBV9,TGTGCCAGCAGCGTAGGAGGAGGTCACTATGGCTACACCTTC,CASSVGGGHYGYTF
-,TRBJ2-2,-,TRBV25-1,TGTGCCAGCGCTGACGCCGGGGAGCTGTTTTTT,CASADAGELFF
-,TRBJ2-7,-,TRBV29-1,TGCAGCGTTGAAGATCAGAGCTACGAGCAGTACTTC,CSVEDQSYEQYF
-,TRBJ1-6,once,TRBV9,TGTGCCAGCTCGAGGGGTTGGGATTCACCCCTCCACTTT,CASSRGWDSPLHF
-,TRBJ1-5,-,TRBV6-1,TGTGCCAGCAGTGAGGGGGTCAATCAGCCCCAGCATTTT,CASSEGVNQPQHF
-,TRBJ1-1,-,TRBV29-1,TGCAGCGTTGAAGGACGGGGGAACACTGAAGCTTTCTTT,CSVEGRGNTEAFF
-,TRBJ1-5,-,TRBV2,TGTGCCAGCAGTGAAGGGCAGCTCAATCAGCCCCAGCATTTT,CASSEGQLNQPQHF
-,TRBJ1-1,-,TRBV30,TGTGCCTGGAGTGTTGTCGGGGGTACTGAAGCTTTCTTT,CAWSVVGGTEAFF
TRBD1,TRBJ1-6,-,TRBV2,TGTGCCAGCTTATCCGGGACAGCAAGGCCACCCCTCCACTTT,CASLSGTARPPLHF
-,TRBJ1-1,-,TRBV30,TGTGCCTGGACTAGACCAGGGAACCCCAACACTGAAGCTTTCTTT,CAWTRPGNPNTEAFF
-,TRBJ1-2,-,TRBV5-1,TGCGCCAGCAGCTTGGAGGGGAACTATGGCTACACCTTC,CASSLEGNYGYTF
TRBD2,TRBJ2-3,few,TRBV4-3,TGCGCCAGCAGCCAAGATTGGCGGGAGGGCCTCGGGGATACGCAGTATTTT,CASSQDWREGLGDTQYF
-,TRBJ2-3,few,TRBV19,TGTGCCAGTAGTATAGCAGATACGCAGTATTTT,CASSIADTQYF
TRBD1,TRBJ1-6,-,TRBV6-5,TGTGCCAGCAGTTACTCCGGGACAGGGGGTAATTCACCCCTCCACTTT,CASSYSGTGGNSPLHF
TRBD2,TRBJ2-1,-,TRBV7-2,TGTGCCAGCAGCTTCGGGCTAGCGGGGGGTAGGAGTGAGCAGTTCTTC,CASSFGLAGGRSEQFF
-,TRBJ2-1,-,TRBV7-6,TGTGCCAGCAGCCCGCGGGCGGGGAGCGTCCCTTACAATGAGCAGTTCTTC,CASSPRAGSVPYNEQFF
TRBD1,TRBJ1-2,many,TRBV19,TGTGCCAGTAGACCGGGGACAGGGGGCGGCTATGGCTACACCTTC,CASRPGTGGGYGYTF
TRBD1,TRBJ2-7,-,TRBV29-1,TGCAGCGCCCGACCGGGACAGGGAGGATACGAGCAGTACTTC,CSARPGQGGYEQYF
TRBD2,TRBJ2-2,-,TRBV5-1,TGCGCCAGCAGCACAGGACTAGCGGGGGGGCCGAACACGAACACCGGGGAGCTGTTTTTT,CASSTGLAGGPNTNTGELFF
-,TRBJ1-2,few,TRBV30,TGTGCCTGGAAGACCACAGGGACCTATGGCTACACCTTC,CAWKTTGTYGYTF
-,TRBJ1-1,many,TRBV19,TGTGCCAGTAGCCCGGGGGTCATGAACACTGAAGCTTTCTTT,CASSPGVMNTEAFF
-,TRBJ2-3,-,TRBV29-1,TGCAGCGTCGAAACAGGCACAGATACGCAGTATTTT,CSVETGTDTQYF
-,TRBJ1-2,-,TRBV4-3,TGCGCCAGCAGCCAAGATCCGAGGGCTGGCTACACCTTC,CASSQDPRAGYTF
-,TRBJ1-1,-,TRBV7-9,TGTGCCAGCAGCTTACAGGACACTGAAGCTTTCTTT,CASSLQDTEAFF
-,TRBJ1-1,-,TRBV5-6,TGTGCCAGCAGCTGGGGACAGAACACTGAAGCTTTCTTT,CASSWGQNTEAFF
-,TRBJ1-2,-,TRBV30,TGTGCCTGGCAACAGGGTGTCTATGGCTACACCTTC,CAWQQGVYGYTF
-,TRBJ2-3,-,TRBV9,TGTGCCAGCAGCGCCGCCCCCCCAGATACGCAGTATTTT,CASSAAPPDTQYF
-,TRBJ1-2,-,TRBV29-1,TGCAGCGTTGTACGAAGCAACTATGGCTACACCTTC,CSVVRSNYGYTF
TRBD2,TRBJ2-5,few,TRBV11-3,TGTGCCAGCAGCCCCGGACTAGCGGGGAGAGAGACCCAGTACTTC,CASSPGLAGRETQYF
-,TRBJ1-5,-,TRBV27,TGTGCCAGCAGTTTAGAGAGCAATCAGCCCCAGCATTTT,CASSLESNQPQHF
-,TRBJ2-7,-,TRBV27,TGTGCCAGCAGTCTGGTGGCGGGGTCGAGCTCCTACGAGCAGTACTTC,CASSLVAGSSSYEQYF
-,TRBJ1-2,few,TRBV30,TGTGCCTGGAGTGTACTGGGCCGAGCTGGGGATGGCTACACCTTC,CAWSVLGRAGDGYTF